Here is one TCR beta chain with its context. What it recognizes is unknown. These data come from a study of radiotherapy plus CTLA-4 blockade in lung cancer. Findings and limits, study-wide: It was early blood T cell clone dynamics, with interferon-beta, that reportedly best predicted response. Following radiotherapy plus ipilimumab, tumor-derived TCR clones expanded in the blood.

Germline V gives CDR1 SGHTA, CDR2 FQGTGA. Trimming took 0 bases from V and 4 from J, leaving 4 bases between them. The CDR3 contains 13 residues. Focal radiation plus CTLA-4 blockade with ipilimumab was given to patients with chemo-refractory metastatic non-small-cell lung cancer. Measured with immunoSEQ multiplex PCR; TCRdb has only the in-frame clones, and not every one. Of around 42,000 clones listed, roughly 59% are singletons. This chain connects TRBV7-3 to TRBJ1-3; D is ambiguous. The source was peripheral blood, collected from a patient treated with radiotherapy plus ipilimumab. This TCR was sampled from a human donor with non-small cell lung cancer who had a partial response to radiotherapy plus ipilimumab. The chain's CDR3 is CASSLTAGNTIYF. As DNA, the CDR3 is TGTGCCAGCAGCTTAACGGCCGGAAACACCATATATTTT.